This T cell receptor beta chain was identified during a study of T cells in Graves' hyperthyroidism and ophthalmopathy. Uncontrolled infection, other autoimmune disease, pregnancy or lactation disqualified patients from enrolment. Researchers took RNA transcripts and amplified the TCR beta CDR3 regions from them. An initial round of RT-PCR targeting the TCR CDR3 relied on the HTBI primer set. MiXCR, applied by TCRdb to the multiplex PCR reads, yields one record per CDR3 protein. The sample contains about 500,000 distinct CDR3 sequences, 13% to 15% of which appear only once. The V segment lost 6 bases and the J segment 5 bases; nucleotides outside the gene matches: 7. This CDR3 is built from 15 residues.

The chain uses TRBV12-3 or TRBV12-4 and TRBJ2-5, with TRBD2 matching 12 bases. The sequencing sample was made of blood. The clonotype comes from a woman between 18 and 30 years old with Graves' hyperthyroidism. CDR3 DNA sequence: TGTGCCAGCAGATGGACTAGCGGGATGCGCGAGACCCAGTACTTC. Protein sequence: CASRWTSGMRETQYF.